This TCR beta chain came from a study of control samples from healthy donors and cancer patients. Germline lookup yields CDR1 SEHNR and CDR2 FQNEAQ (reference sequence). Trimming removed 4 bases from V and 3 bases from J, with 21 bases in between. The CDR3 is 17 residues long. Generated by immunoSEQ multiplex PCR, the TCRdb table keeps only in-frame clones and is missing some. This table holds around 140,000 clones, just under 90% found once. The sequence was collected from a man between 50 and 59 years old with head and neck cancer. Input material: PBMCs. This sequence joins TRBV7-9 and TRBJ1-1; D is ambiguous. The CDR3 loop is CASSSPPRSPRDTEAFF. CDR3 DNA sequence: TGTGCCAGCAGCTCCCCTCCAAGATCTCCTCGGGACACTGAAGCTTTCTTT. The entire variable domain, with the rest obtained from reference TRBV7-9 and TRBJ1-1, is as follows: DTGVSQNPRHKITKRGQNVTFRCDPISEHNRLYWYRQTLGQGPEFLTYFQNEAQLEKSRLLSDRFSAERPKGSFSTLEIQRTEQGDSAMYLCASSSPPRSPRDTEAFFGQGTRLTVV.